At least ten counts were recorded for the clone carrying this TCR beta chain. Antigen specificity is unknown. The germline V gene has CDR1 LGHDT and CDR2 YNNKEL (reference sequence). This CDR3 contains 12 residues. V lost 1 base, J lost 11 bases, and 11 bases lay in between. The entry originates in a study of CD8+CD57+ T cells in acquired aplastic anemia. On the study more broadly: Sorted cells (CD4+ and CD8+) yielded DNA amounts that averaged roughly 3.2 ug. Healthy-donor CD4+ cells averaged roughly 10.8 million reads.

TCR beta VDJ and CDR3 profiles were obtained from a genomic DNA template. TCRdb itself ran the reads through MiXCR, one entry per CDR3 protein. The table records 130,000 or so distinct CDR3 sequences, more than 35% of them present only once. The study, taken as a whole, reports: Patients shared twenty-nine CD8+ CDR3 sequences with controls.

The chain is built from TRBV3-1 and TRBJ1-1; tentatively, D is TRBD1 (5 bases). The sequencing input was sorted CD4+, CD8+, or CD8+CD57+ T cells (not recorded which) from PBMCs. The receptor was derived from a human donor in good health, serving as a control. In nucleotides, the CDR3 is TGTGCCAGCAGCCAAGGAGATCGGGGGGCTTTCTTT. Protein sequence: CASSQGDRGAFF.